Sequencing of this T cell receptor beta chain was carried out in a study of T-cell memory formation after mild COVID-19. General study results and limits: Memory sampled before infection contained some responding clones, suggesting cross-reactive memory joined.

With constant-segment primers, 5'RACE yielded cDNA libraries of TCR alpha and TCR beta that carried sample barcodes and UMIs. Using its own MiXCR run on the 5' RACE reads, TCRdb lists one record per CDR3 protein. The table lists roughly 550,000 distinct CDR3 sequences, approximately 20% of them singletons. Trimming removed 2 bases from V and 3 bases from J; junction bases left unmatched: 19. Germline loops: CDR1 MNHEY, CDR2 SVGAGI. The CDR3 consists of 19 residues. Of note for this clonotype: Antigen: not known.

This sequence originates from an adult woman who had mild COVID-19 (a few samples of this study predate the infection). Cell type and time point are not known. Sequenced: PBMCs or a T cell subset sorted from them (not recorded which). The rearrangement joins TRBV6-5 to TRBJ2-7; 7 bases are shared with TRBD2. The CDR3 DNA is TGTGCCAGCAGTTACGATTCCCCTACTAGCGTAGGAGTTGACTACGAGCAGTACTTC. This sequence encodes CASSYDSPTSVGVDYEQYF.